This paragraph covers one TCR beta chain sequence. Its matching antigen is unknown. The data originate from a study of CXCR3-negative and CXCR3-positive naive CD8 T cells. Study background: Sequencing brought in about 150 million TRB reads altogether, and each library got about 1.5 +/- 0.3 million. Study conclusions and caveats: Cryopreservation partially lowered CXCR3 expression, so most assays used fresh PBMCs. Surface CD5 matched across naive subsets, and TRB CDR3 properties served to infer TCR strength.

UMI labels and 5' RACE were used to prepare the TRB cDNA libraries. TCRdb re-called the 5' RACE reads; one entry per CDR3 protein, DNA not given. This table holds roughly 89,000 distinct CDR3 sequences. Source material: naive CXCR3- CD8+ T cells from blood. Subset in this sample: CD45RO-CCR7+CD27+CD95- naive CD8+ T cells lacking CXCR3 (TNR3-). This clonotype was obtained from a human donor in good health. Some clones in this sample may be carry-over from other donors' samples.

The CDR3 sequence: CSAEKQETNTKAFF. This rearrangement joins TRBV29-1 to TRBJ1-1; absent DNA, TCRdb's TRBD1 call cannot be checked. This CDR3 is 14 amino acids long. Germline CDR1 is SQVTM and CDR2 is ANQGSEA.